This T cell receptor beta chain was sequenced for a study of early T cells in non-severe SARS-CoV-2 infection. Study as a whole: Bulk RNA from unsorted whole blood was sequenced; chains were unpaired. Whole-study results and caveats: Matching results from VDJdb favored anti-spike CD8 responses, leaving private and CD4 specificities undetected.

CDR3 size: 14 residues. Germline CDR1 SGHRS, CDR2 YFSETQ. Trimming cost V 7 bases and J 1 base; bases outside gene matches: 6. Details on this clonotype: The antigen remains unidentified.

Molecules of cDNA were individually given unique molecular identifiers that were attached to them. TCRdb analysed the 5' RACE reads with MiXCR anew, one entry per CDR3 protein. Among just over 95,000 distinct CDR3 sequences listed, 8% to 13% were seen once. The sample was whole blood. This clonotype was sampled from an adult who was a healthcare worker with PCR-confirmed SARS-CoV-2 infection or an uninfected control (not recorded which). The chain recombines TRBV5-1 with TRBJ2-7; TRBD1 aligns across 9 bases. DNA of the CDR3: TGCGCCAGCGAACTCGGACAGGGGTCCTACGAGCAGTACTTC. Translating gives CASELGQGSYEQYF.